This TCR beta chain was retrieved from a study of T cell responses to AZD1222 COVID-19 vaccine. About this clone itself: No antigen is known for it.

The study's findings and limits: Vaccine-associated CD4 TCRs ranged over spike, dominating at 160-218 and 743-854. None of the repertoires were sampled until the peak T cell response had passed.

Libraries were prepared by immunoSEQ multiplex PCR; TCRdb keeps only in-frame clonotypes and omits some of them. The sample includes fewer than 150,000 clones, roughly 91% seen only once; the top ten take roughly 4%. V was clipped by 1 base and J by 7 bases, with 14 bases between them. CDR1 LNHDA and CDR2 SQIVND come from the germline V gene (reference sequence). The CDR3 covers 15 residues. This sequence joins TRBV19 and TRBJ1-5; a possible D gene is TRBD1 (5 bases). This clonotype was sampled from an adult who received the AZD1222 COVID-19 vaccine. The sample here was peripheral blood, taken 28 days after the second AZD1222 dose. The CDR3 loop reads CASSIGGGEKQPQHF. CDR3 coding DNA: TGTGCCAGTAGTATAGGGGGGGGTGAAAAACAGCCCCAGCATTTT.